Sequencing of this TCR beta chain was carried out in a study of shared clonotypes between healthy human individuals. The CDR3 contains 15 residues. Germline V gives CDR1 SGHAT, CDR2 FQNNGV. The ends lost 2 bases at V and 4 bases at J; junction bases unmatched: 5. With respect to this clone: Its matching antigen is unknown.

Genomic DNA per cell subset filled all wells of several immunoSEQ plates. Every unsorted PBMC PCR replicate was loaded with 250 to 300 ng DNA, approximately 30,000 T cell genomes. Ten immunoSEQ deep assay plates held the unsorted PBMC DNA. Clones were read by immunoSEQ multiplex PCR, and TCRdb kept only the in-frame ones, dropping some. This table holds some 530,000 clones, more than 65% found once. Study-level findings and limits: Only blood was sampled, and tissue TCR repertoires likely differ from blood ones.

This chain connects TRBV11-2 to TRBJ2-5, with 9 bases identical to TRBD2. The sample consisted of PBMCs. The TCR comes from a middle-aged woman in good health. Some clones in this sample may be carry-over from other donors' samples. In DNA, the CDR3 is TGTGCCAGCAGCTTAAGGGCGGGAGGGCGAGAGACCCAGTACTTC. Its translation: CASSLRAGGRETQYF.